The 31 T cell receptor beta chains below come from one sample, sequenced in a study of cytomegalovirus exposure and HLA in healthy donors. The PCR used 60 Vbeta and 13 Jbeta primers. TCRdb's copy holds only in-frame clones and misses some; the assay was immunoSEQ multiplex PCR. The table records fewer than 120,000 clones, about 80% of them present only once. The specimen was PBMCs. These receptors originate from a man in his thirties or forties in good health and CMV-seropositive.

This clone was seen once. The chain couples TRBV7-2 to TRBJ1-1; 9 positions agree with TRBD1. From germline, CDR1 is SGHTA and CDR2 FQGNSA. This CDR3 contains 15 residues. V trimming: 4 bases; J trimming: 11 bases; junction bases outside the gene matches: 14. CDR3 in DNA: TGTGCCAGCAGCTCGGCCCCCTTGGACAGGGGAAATGCTTTCTTT. Translating it yields CASSSAPLDRGNAFF.

This chain joins TRBV5-6 and TRBJ1-2, with 10 bases aligning to TRBD1. V gave up 1 base and J gave up 3 bases; unmatched junction bases: 6. CDR1 is SGHDT and CDR2 is YYEEEE in the germline V gene. The CDR3 sequence is 16 residues long. CDR3 in amino acids: CASSLRGTGAHYGYTF. CDR3 coding DNA: TGTGCCAGCAGCTTGCGTGGGACAGGGGCGCACTATGGCTACACCTTC.

This chain uses TRBV7-2 with TRBJ1-2; TRBD1 might be the D (6 bases). The germline CDR1 and CDR2 sequences are SGHTA and FQGNSA. The CDR3 runs to 12 residues. Trimming took 1 base from V and 7 from J, leaving 7 bases between them. The chain's CDR3 is CASSLVQGGYTF. The CDR3 nucleotides are TGTGCCAGCAGCTTAGTACAGGGTGGCTACACCTTC.

The chain combines TRBV6-1 with TRBJ1-5; D is ambiguous. Trimming removed 3 bases from V and 3 bases from J, with 12 bases in between. This CDR3 is 15 amino acids long. Germline V gene sequence: CDR1 MNHNS, CDR2 SASEGT. CDR3 loop: CASSEGPMANQPQHF. The CDR3, as DNA: TGTGCCAGCAGTGAGGGCCCGATGGCCAATCAGCCCCAGCATTTT.

This chain connects TRBV6-5 to TRBJ1-1; D unresolved. The germline CDR1 and CDR2 sequences are MNHEY and SVGAGI. Trimming shortened V by 7 bases and J by 6 bases, and 15 bases separated the two germline ends. The CDR3 runs to 13 residues. The CDR3 DNA sequence: TGTGCCAGCACACGCCCGGGTGGTCCTGAAGCTTTCTTT. Amino acid sequence: CASTRPGGPEAFF.

The chain joins TRBV4-3 to TRBJ1-6; D not certain. Germline CDR1 is LGHNA and CDR2 is YSLEER. The CDR3 totals 13 residues. V lost 10 bases to trimming and J lost 0 bases, with 7 bases between them. Here the CDR3 reads CATAGSYNSPLHF. The CDR3, as DNA: TGCGCCACTGCGGGCTCCTATAATTCACCCCTCCACTTT.

The chain has TRBV6-5 and TRBJ2-5, with 7 bases that match TRBD2. With V trimmed by 10 bases and J by 6 bases, 11 bases remained unmatched. Germline values: CDR1 MNHEY, CDR2 SVGAGI. The CDR3 has 13 residues. For the CDR3, the DNA is TGTGCCACCCGGGGGGTGGCGGGGAAGACCCAGTACTTC. Translated: CATRGVAGKTQYF.

The chain employs TRBV28 and TRBJ2-1; tentative D call: TRBD1 (6 bases). The CDR3 has 14 amino acids. Trimming took off 5 bases at V and 5 bases at J, with 13 bases between the two ends. Per germline, CDR1 MDHEN and CDR2 SYDVKM. CDR3 sequence reads: CASSPGQPDNEQFF. CDR3 sequence (DNA): TGTGCCAGCAGTCCCGGACAGCCTGACAATGAGCAGTTCTTC.

The sample holds a few counts of this clone. The chain couples TRBV9 to TRBJ2-7; D might be TRBD2 (5 bases). The CDR3 spans 14 residues. Trimming shortened V by 0 bases and J by 5 bases, and 12 bases separated the two germline ends. Germline values: CDR1 SGDLS, CDR2 YYNGEE. DNA for the CDR3: TGTGCCAGCAGCGTAGGAGTTAGCGTCAACGAGCAGTACTTC. It encodes CASSVGVSVNEQYF.

This clone was recorded once. The chain uses TRBV4-3 and TRBJ2-7; the match to TRBD1 covers 7 bases. Germline CDR1 is LGHNA and CDR2 is YSLEER. The CDR3 spans 15 residues. V shed 1 base, J shed 0 bases, and the junction held 3 bases outside the gene matches. The CDR3 loop reads CASSQARDSSYEQYF. The CDR3 nucleotides are TGCGCCAGCAGCCAAGCCAGGGACAGCTCCTACGAGCAGTACTTC.

V and J are TRBV28 and TRBJ1-2; D ambiguous. The V end was cut by 8 bases, the J end by 4 bases, with 11 bases between. The CDR3 is 12 residues long. Germline CDR1 is MDHEN and CDR2 is SYDVKM. The CDR3 DNA reads TGTGCCAGCGACCGGGATAGCTATGGCTACACCTTC. This encodes CASDRDSYGYTF.

This chain uses TRBV9 with TRBJ2-7, with D unresolved. The germline CDR1 and CDR2 sequences are SGDLS and YYNGEE. Trimming shortened V by 0 bases and J by 0 bases, and 10 bases separated the two germline ends. This CDR3 has 15 amino acids. Here the CDR3 reads CASSVDEFHSYEQYF. The CDR3 bases are TGTGCCAGCAGCGTAGATGAGTTTCACTCCTACGAGCAGTACTTC.

This chain uses TRBV30 with TRBJ2-4; D is perhaps TRBD2 (6 bases). V gave up 3 bases and J gave up 8 bases, with 14 bases separating them. CDR1 GTSNPN and CDR2 SVGIG come from the germline V gene (reference sequence). The CDR3 totals 13 residues. CDR3 sequence reads: CAWRGGAEHIQYF. CDR3 DNA sequence: TGTGCCTGGAGGGGAGGAGCCGAGCACATTCAGTACTTC.

The chain joins TRBV7-8 to TRBJ2-5; 8 bases match TRBD2. Losses at the gene ends were 0 bases for V and 2 bases for J; bases not matched to a gene: 5. This CDR3 has 16 residues. The germline V gene has CDR1 SGHVS and CDR2 FQNEAQ. This CDR3 reads CASSLAAGGWQETQYF. In nucleotides, the CDR3 is TGTGCCAGCAGCTTAGCCGCGGGGGGCTGGCAAGAGACCCAGTACTTC.

This clone appeared a single time. The V and J genes are TRBV10-3 and TRBJ1-2, with 10 bases aligning to TRBD1. The CDR3 loop spans 16 amino acids. V lost 4 bases to trimming and J lost 3 bases; unmatched junction nucleotides: 8. CDR1 is ENHRY and CDR2 is SYGVKD in the germline V gene. The CDR3 sequence: CAISGSRDRGDYGYTF. DNA of the CDR3: TGTGCCATCAGTGGAAGCCGGGACAGGGGTGACTATGGCTACACCTTC.

Regarding this clone: A read error may produce the germline difference seen at one junction end. This chain joins TRBV28 and TRBJ2-7; possibly TRBD2 for D (6 bases). Germline assignment: CDR1 MDHEN and CDR2 SYDVKM. The CDR3 is 16 residues long. CDR3 in amino acids: CASSLFGRGPNYEQYF. For the CDR3, the DNA is TGTGCCAGCAGCTTATTCGGGAGAGGCCCGAACTACGAGCAGTACTTC.

In DNA form, the CDR3 reads TGCGCCAGCAGTTTAGGCATAGCGGGGAGCTACAATGAGCAGTTCTTC. Translating it yields CASSLGIAGSYNEQFF. The chain recombines TRBV5-1 with TRBJ2-1; 8 bases fit TRBD2. This CDR3 region has 16 residues. V lost 5 bases and J lost 3; bases outside the gene matches: 10. Germline CDR1 SGHRS, CDR2 YFSETQ. Full variable domain (missing parts from reference TRBV5-1 and TRBJ2-1): KAGVTQTPRYLIKTRGQQVTLSCSPISGHRSVSWYQQTPGQGLQFLFEYFSETQRNKGNFPGRFSGRQFSNSRSEMNVSTLELGDSALYLCASSLGIAGSYNEQFFGPGTRLTVL.

This rearrangement joins TRBV5-4 to TRBJ2-3; perhaps TRBD1 as D (6 bases). Germline V gene lookup returns CDR1 SGHNT and CDR2 YYREEE (reference sequence). The CDR3 consists of 13 residues. V lost 3 bases and J 4 bases, leaving 9 bases between the germline ends. CDR3 amino acids: CASSSGVADTQYF. The CDR3 DNA reads TGTGCCAGCAGCTCAGGGGTGGCAGATACGCAGTATTTT.

The chain couples TRBV11-2 to TRBJ2-1; 8 bases are shared with TRBD2. Trimming cost V 1 base and J 4 bases; bases outside gene matches: 3. CDR1 is SGHAT, CDR2 FQNNGV, per germline. The CDR3 has 15 amino acids. The CDR3 here is CASSLALADYNEQFF. CDR3 sequence (DNA): TGTGCCAGCAGCTTAGCACTAGCGGATTACAATGAGCAGTTCTTC.

This chain joins TRBV10-3 and TRBJ1-2; D is unclear. The CDR3 has 13 amino acids. Trimming took off 3 bases at V and 3 bases at J, with 8 bases between the two ends. In germline, CDR1 is ENHRY, CDR2 SYGVKD. The CDR3, as DNA: TGTGCCATCAGTGACCTGGGCGACTATGGCTACACCTTC. This encodes CAISDLGDYGYTF.

The rearrangement joins TRBV7-9 to TRBJ1-4; 11 bases line up with TRBD1. V shed 6 bases, J shed 5 bases, and the junction held 2 bases outside the gene matches. Germline V CDR1 and CDR2: SEHNR, FQNEAQ (reference sequence). The CDR3 totals 14 residues. The CDR3 sequence is CASSRTGGNEKLFF. The CDR3 DNA follows: TGTGCCAGCAGTCGGACAGGGGGCAATGAAAAACTGTTTTTT.

The V and J genes are TRBV6-5 and TRBJ1-1; no clear D gene. The CDR3 is 15 amino acids. The V gene's germline CDR1 is MNHEY and CDR2 SVGAGI. Trimming shortened V by 4 bases and J by 0 bases, and 12 bases separated the two germline ends. CDR3 protein: CASSSLGRLNTEAFF. CDR3 coding DNA: TGTGCCAGCAGTTCCCTCGGGAGATTGAACACTGAAGCTTTCTTT.

This clone appeared a few times. The chain employs TRBV21-1 and TRBJ1-1; TRBD1, as called in the table, went unchecked against the DNA. TRBV21-1 is annotated as a pseudogene. This CDR3 spans 14 amino acids. CDR3: CASSKGAFLARAFF. In DNA, the CDR3 is TGTGCCAGCAGCAAAGGGGCTTTCCTTGCGCGAGCTTTCTTT.

The CDR3 DNA sequence: TGTGCCAGCAGCTTAGGCCTAAGGGGTTACCCCGGGACAGGGAACTACGAGCAGTACTTC. It translates to CASSLGLRGYPGTGNYEQYF. The chain combines TRBV13 with TRBJ2-7; TRBD1 matches at 9 bases. Germline V gene sequence: CDR1 PRHDT, CDR2 FYEKMQ (reference sequence). V gave up 0 bases and J gave up 3 bases; unmatched junction bases: 18. This CDR3 has 20 amino acids.

The genes are TRBV27 and TRBJ2-4; D is perhaps TRBD1 (6 bases). V was shortened by 8 bases and J by 2 bases, with 19 bases between the two germline ends. This CDR3 contains 16 residues. CDR1 and CDR2 from the germline V gene are MNHEY and SMNVEV (reference sequence). The CDR3 region has the DNA TGTGCCAGCTCCCAAGGCCCCGGACAGACCAAAAACATTCAGTACTTC. This translates into CASSQGPGQTKNIQYF.

The CDR3 is CASSFGRNQPQHF. DNA for the CDR3: TGTGCCAGCAGTTTTGGGCGAAATCAGCCCCAGCATTTT. The chain recombines TRBV27 with TRBJ1-5; D uncertain. Germline loops: CDR1 MNHEY, CDR2 SMNVEV (reference sequence). The CDR3 totals 13 residues. Trimming took 3 bases from V and 4 from J, leaving 7 bases between them.

V and J are TRBV5-5 and TRBJ1-1, with D maybe TRBD1 (5 bases). CDR1 and CDR2 from the germline V gene are SGHKS and YYEKEE (reference sequence). Trimming took 4 bases from V and 0 from J, leaving 10 bases between them. This CDR3 is 14 amino acids long. The CDR3 is CASSPRVMNTEAFF. The CDR3 region has the DNA TGTGCCAGCAGCCCCAGGGTCATGAACACTGAAGCTTTCTTT.

This chain links TRBV25-1 with TRBJ2-3; 11 bases are shared with TRBD2. V was pared by 5 bases and J by 3 bases, with 1 base of the junction left unmatched. The CDR3 length is 14 residues. The V gene's germline CDR1 is MGHDK and CDR2 SYGVNS. CDR3 region: CASSPSGGTDTQYF. In DNA, the CDR3 is TGTGCCAGCAGTCCTAGCGGGGGGACAGATACGCAGTATTTT.

The V and J genes are TRBV7-9 and TRBJ1-2; 8 bases are shared with TRBD1. Germline CDR1 SEHNR, CDR2 FQNEAQ (reference sequence). The CDR3 spans 14 residues. The junction had 6 bases not matched to a gene; V was cut back by 1 base and J by 8 bases. The CDR3 loop reads CASSLEDRGEGYTF. The CDR3, as DNA: TGTGCCAGCAGCTTAGAAGACAGGGGAGAAGGCTACACCTTC.

The chain carries TRBV19 and TRBJ2-5, with D perhaps matching TRBD1 (5 bases). V gave up 4 bases and J gave up 5 bases, with 11 bases separating them. The germline V gene has CDR1 LNHDA and CDR2 SQIVND (reference sequence). The CDR3 consists of 13 residues. Here the CDR3 DNA reads TGTGCCAGTAGTACATCAGGGTGGGAGACCCAGTACTTC. Translating gives CASSTSGWETQYF. Full variable domain (outside the CDR3, taken from reference TRBV19 and TRBJ2-5): DGGITQSPKYLFRKEGQNVTLSCEQNLNHDAMYWYRQDPGQGLRLIYYSQIVNDFQKGDIAEGYSVSREKKESFPLTVTSAQKNPTAFYLCASSTSGWETQYFGPGTRLLVL.

This clone was picked up a small number of times. The chain couples TRBV19 to TRBJ1-1, with D maybe TRBD1 (6 bases). CDR3 size: 15 residues. The V gene's germline CDR1 is LNHDA and CDR2 SQIVND (reference sequence). The V end lost 1 base, the J end lost 5 bases, and 14 bases lay between the germline ends. The CDR3 DNA reads as TGTGCCAGTAGTATAGTGTCGGGGGGCGCGACTGAAGCTTTCTTT. Its protein product is CASSIVSGGATEAFF.